These 30 T cell receptor beta chains were all obtained from the same sample, sequenced in a study of blood T cell repertoires in COVID-19. Clones were read by immunoSEQ multiplex PCR, and TCRdb kept only the in-frame ones, dropping some. This table has more than 150,000 clones, about 86% appearing once. Material for sequencing was peripheral blood. The source of these receptors is a man aged 50 or older with active or convalescent COVID-19.

This chain links TRBV5-4 with TRBJ1-2, with 7 nucleotides matching TRBD1. The length of the CDR3 is 13 residues. V gave up 4 bases and J gave up 5 bases; unmatched junction bases: 5. In germline, CDR1 is SGHNT, CDR2 YYREEE (reference sequence). The CDR3 region is CASSRTGDYGYTF. The CDR3, as DNA: TGTGCCAGCAGCCGGACAGGTGATTATGGCTACACCTTC.

This chain uses TRBV28 with TRBJ2-3; 13 bases agree with TRBD2. The germline CDR1 and CDR2 sequences are MDHEN and SYDVKM. V was pared by 6 bases and J by 0 bases, with 9 bases of the junction left unmatched. The CDR3 spans 18 residues. The CDR3 sequence: CASSETSGGPTSTDTQYF. As DNA, the CDR3 is TGTGCCAGCAGCGAGACTAGCGGGGGGCCCACTAGCACAGATACGCAGTATTTT.

The genes are TRBV24-1 and TRBJ1-1, with 9 positions matching TRBD1. From germline, CDR1 is KGHDR and CDR2 SFDVKD. This CDR3 contains 15 residues. Trimming took 5 bases from V and 1 from J; bases not matched to a gene: 4. The CDR3, as DNA: TGTGCCACCAGTGGTGGGGACAGGGAGAACACTGAAGCTTTCTTT. It is translated as CATSGGDRENTEAFF.

The chain couples TRBV12-3 or TRBV12-4 to TRBJ1-1; D not certain. CDR3 length equals 13 residues. V gave up 4 bases and J gave up 1 base, with 7 bases separating them. CDR3 nucleotide sequence: TGTGCCAGCAGTTCCCACAAGAACACTGAAGCTTTCTTT. It yields the protein CASSSHKNTEAFF.

This clone was seen once. This chain links TRBV29-1 with TRBJ1-4; a weak D match, TRBD1 (6 bases). The CDR3 consists of 12 residues. Trimming took off 4 bases at V and 5 bases at J, with 8 bases between the two ends. Germline V CDR1 and CDR2: SQVTM, ANQGSEA. The CDR3 reads CSVGQVNEKLFF. The CDR3 DNA sequence: TGCAGCGTTGGACAGGTGAATGAAAAACTGTTTTTT.

The sample holds a few counts of this clone. The V gene is TRBV11-3, the J gene TRBJ2-1; 8 bases are shared with TRBD2. This CDR3 is 15 amino acids long. V dropped 2 bases and J dropped 9; count of bases not matched to a gene: 9. Germline assignment: CDR1 SGHNT and CDR2 YENEEA. The CDR3 DNA is TGTGCCAGCAGCTTACTACCGGGACTAGGCACTGAGCAGTTCTTC. Amino acids: CASSLLPGLGTEQFF. The full variable domain, its missing parts supplied by reference TRBV11-3 and TRBJ2-1, is EAGVVQSPRYKIIEKKQPVAFWCNPISGHNTLYWYLQNLGQGPELLIRYENEEAVDDSQLPKDRFSAERLKGVDSTLKIQPAELGDSAVYLCASSLLPGLGTEQFFGPGTRLTVL.

The rearrangement links TRBV28 to TRBJ2-7; 10 nucleotides agree with TRBD1. Trimming took 0 bases from V and 4 from J; bases not matched to a gene: 0. The CDR3 is made up of 14 amino acids. Germline lookup yields CDR1 MDHEN and CDR2 SYDVKM. CDR3 region: CASSLWDRGYEQYF. DNA for the CDR3: TGTGCCAGCAGTTTATGGGACAGGGGGTACGAGCAGTACTTC. The whole variable domain, filled in from reference TRBV28 and TRBJ2-7, reads DVKVTQSSRYLVKRTGEKVFLECVQDMDHENMFWYRQDPGLGLRLIYFSYDVKMKEKGDIPEGYSVSREKKERFSLILESASTNQTSMYLCASSLWDRGYEQYFGPGTRLTVT.

The J gene is TRBJ2-1, the V gene TRBV11-3; TRBD1 matches at 8 bases. The V and J ends lost 1 base and 6 bases, in that order; junction bases with no gene match: 8. The germline gives CDR1 SGHNT, CDR2 YENEEA. The CDR3 is 16 amino acids. CDR3 in amino acids: CASSLVQGAPFNEQFF. Here the CDR3 DNA reads TGTGCCAGCAGCTTAGTCCAGGGGGCCCCCTTCAATGAGCAGTTCTTC.

The sample holds one count of this clone. The V call is TRBV6-5, the J call TRBJ2-1, with D possibly TRBD2 on 5 matching bases. The CDR3 has 14 residues. The ends were cut back, 6 bases at V and 0 bases at J, with 9 bases in the middle. Germline V gives CDR1 MNHEY, CDR2 SVGAGI. Here the CDR3 DNA reads TGTGCCAGCAGACCTAGCCGCTCCTACAATGAGCAGTTCTTC. Translating gives CASRPSRSYNEQFF.

The chain recombines TRBV3-1 (or the pseudogene TRBV3-2) with TRBJ1-2; possible D gene TRBD1, 6 bases. CDR3 length: 14 residues. Trimming left V 5 bases short and J 1 base short, with 11 bases between. CDR1 and CDR2 from the germline V gene are LGHDT and YNNKEL (reference sequence). The CDR3 region is CASSWGGSNYGYTF. CDR3 bases: TGTGCCAGCAGCTGGGGGGGCAGTAACTATGGCTACACCTTC.

This clone appeared once. This rearrangement joins TRBV24-1 to TRBJ2-1, with TRBD1 matching 9 bases. V shed 4 bases, J shed 8 bases, and the junction held 11 bases outside the gene matches. CDR1 and CDR2 from the germline V gene are KGHDR and SFDVKD. The CDR3 contains 16 residues. CDR3 sequence reads: CATSDLGQGGIDEQFF. The CDR3 nucleotides are TGTGCCACCAGTGACCTGGGACAGGGAGGGATAGATGAGCAGTTCTTC.

The chain employs TRBV24-1 and TRBJ2-1; 7 bases are a match to TRBD2. V lost 5 bases to trimming and J lost 8 bases; unmatched junction nucleotides: 11. This CDR3 region has 15 residues. Germline V gene data show CDR1 as KGHDR and CDR2 as SFDVKD. CDR3 DNA sequence: TGTGCCACCAGTGCGCGGGAGAATTTGATAGATGAGCAGTTCTTC. Translation gives CATSARENLIDEQFF.

This clone occurred a few times. The rearrangement links TRBV6-1 to TRBJ1-1, with a weak D call TRBD1 (6 bases). Deletions cut 0 bases from V and 6 bases from J, with 17 bases between. There are 16 residues in the CDR3. Per the germline V gene, CDR1 is MNHNS and CDR2 is SASEGT. The CDR3 DNA reads as TGTGCCAGCAGTGAAGCGTTTGGCAGGGGAACTGCTGAAGCTTTCTTT. Translation gives CASSEAFGRGTAEAFF.

This rearrangement joins TRBV19 to TRBJ2-7, with 9 bases aligning to TRBD1. The J segment lost 5 bases and the V segment lost 8 bases, leaving 4 bases of the junction unmatched. The CDR3 contains 12 residues. Germline-derived CDR1 and CDR2 are LNHDA and SQIVND (reference sequence). Written as DNA, the CDR3 is TGTGCCAGTGGGGACAGGGTGCACGAGCAGTACTTC. Translating it yields CASGDRVHEQYF.

V usage is TRBV27 and J usage is TRBJ2-2, with D possibly being TRBD1 (6 bases). CDR1 and CDR2 (germline): MNHEY, SMNVEV (reference sequence). Trimming took off 10 bases at V and 2 bases at J, with 11 bases between the two ends. The CDR3 contains 13 residues. CDR3 bases: TGTGCCAACCGGGACACCAACACCGGGGAGCTGTTTTTT. It codes for CANRDTNTGELFF.

The J gene is TRBJ1-1, the V gene TRBV7-2; 9 nucleotides line up with TRBD1. This CDR3 contains 15 residues. Trimming at V came to 4 bases and at J to 0 bases, leaving 3 bases not matched to a gene. CDR1 is SGHTA and CDR2 is FQGNSA in the germline V gene. CDR3: CASSSWDRVNTEAFF. The CDR3 DNA follows: TGTGCCAGCAGCTCTTGGGACAGGGTGAACACTGAAGCTTTCTTT.

V usage is TRBV27 and J usage is TRBJ1-1, with D hard to call. Looked up from germline, CDR1 is MNHEY and CDR2 is SMNVEV (reference sequence). Trimming shortened V by 1 base and J by 1 base, and 7 bases separated the two germline ends. The CDR3 has 14 amino acids. The CDR3: CASSLYSGNTEAFF. CDR3 in DNA: TGTGCCAGCAGTTTATATTCGGGGAACACTGAAGCTTTCTTT.

This rearrangement joins TRBV5-1 to TRBJ2-3; 13 bases map to TRBD2. J was trimmed by 4 bases and V by 3 bases; bases with no gene match: 5. Germline V gives CDR1 SGHRS, CDR2 YFSETQ. The CDR3 consists of 16 residues. The CDR3 bases are TGCGCCAGCAGCTCATTGACTAGCGGGAGGTCAGATACGCAGTATTTT. It encodes CASSSLTSGRSDTQYF.

This rearrangement joins TRBV5-4 to TRBJ2-3, with 10 bases identical to TRBD2. Germline CDR1 reads SGHNT; CDR2 reads YYREEE (reference sequence). The ends lost 4 bases at V and 5 bases at J; junction bases unmatched: 7. The CDR3 is 15 amino acids. CDR3 DNA: TGTGCCAGCAGCCCAGCGGGGGGGGGCGGAGATACGCAGTATTTT. This encodes CASSPAGGGGDTQYF.

This clone was seen a few times. This chain joins TRBV25-1 and TRBJ1-6, with D unresolved. V was cut by 4 bases and J by 10 bases, with 8 bases left in between. This CDR3 has 12 amino acids. Germline V lookup: CDR1 MGHDK, CDR2 SYGVNS. The CDR3, as DNA: TGTGCCAGCAGTGCCGGGGTCTCACCCCTCCACTTT. Its translation: CASSAGVSPLHF.

This clone came up once. The gene calls are TRBV19 and TRBJ1-1, with D possibly being TRBD1 (6 bases). The germline V and J ends were trimmed by 0 bases and 9 bases, with 11 bases remaining between them. Germline V lookup: CDR1 LNHDA, CDR2 SQIVND (reference sequence). CDR3 length: 13 amino acids. As DNA, the CDR3 is TGTGCCAGTAGTATAGAAGATGGGGGCAAAGCTTTCTTT. Its protein product is CASSIEDGGKAFF.

V and J are TRBV7-2 and TRBJ2-4; 9 bases agree with TRBD2. This CDR3 spans 19 amino acids. Per the germline V gene, CDR1 is SGHTA and CDR2 is FQGNSA. With 1 base clipped from V and 0 bases from J, the junction kept 10 bases outside the gene matches. The CDR3 bases are TGTGCCAGCAGCTTAGAGTCAGCGGGGGGACGAGTAGCCAAAAACATTCAGTACTTC. It specifies CASSLESAGGRVAKNIQYF.

The chain recombines TRBV30 with TRBJ1-2; 10 bases fit TRBD1. V lost 2 bases, J lost 10 bases, and 10 bases stayed unmatched. This CDR3 contains 14 residues. CDR1 is GTSNPN and CDR2 is SVGIG in the germline V gene (reference sequence). The CDR3, as DNA: TGTGCCTGGAGTACCCTGGGACAGGGGAGTCTCTACACCTTC. This sequence encodes CAWSTLGQGSLYTF.

V and J are TRBV6-2 or TRBV6-3 and TRBJ2-3; D unresolved. Trimming removed 2 bases from V and 11 bases from J, with 8 bases in between. The CDR3 contains 11 residues. From germline, CDR1 is MNHEY and CDR2 SVGEGT. CDR3 sequence reads: CASSYPSEQYF. CDR3 DNA: TGTGCCAGCAGTTACCCGAGTGAGCAGTATTTT.

The table lists this clone with a few counts. V is TRBV6-5 and J is TRBJ1-6; D gene ambiguous. Per the germline V gene, CDR1 is MNHEY and CDR2 is SVGAGI. CDR3 length: 14 residues. Between the trimmed V and J ends, which lost 4 bases and 5 bases, there was a span of 9 bases. The chain's CDR3 is CASSWRENNSPLHF. As DNA, the CDR3 is TGTGCCAGCAGTTGGAGGGAAAATAATTCACCCCTCCACTTT.

This clone showed up just a few times. The chain links TRBV6-1 to TRBJ1-2; TRBD1 might be the D (6 bases). This CDR3 spans 17 amino acids. Trimming cost V 0 bases and J 4 bases, with 18 bases left between them. Germline V gene data show CDR1 as MNHNS and CDR2 as SASEGT. DNA of the CDR3: TGTGCCAGCAGTGAAGCGCGGGGGGCCTGGGGTGGCTATGGCTACACCTTC. Translation gives CASSEARGAWGGYGYTF.

The rearrangement joins TRBV2 to TRBJ1-1; 10 nucleotides agree with TRBD1. The V gene end was trimmed by 5 bases and the J gene end by 6 bases; junction bases not matched to a gene: 3. The CDR3 sequence is 13 residues long. Germline V gives CDR1 SNHLY, CDR2 FYNNEI. DNA for the CDR3: TGTGCCAGCAGTAAAGACAGGGGGCCTGAAGCTTTCTTT. Translating it yields CASSKDRGPEAFF.

This chain uses TRBV27 with TRBJ2-1, with TRBD2 identical over 10 bases. The V segment lost 5 bases and the J segment 4 bases; nucleotides outside the gene matches: 11. Germline lookup yields CDR1 MNHEY and CDR2 SMNVEV (reference sequence). The CDR3 has 17 residues. CDR3 DNA sequence: TGTGCCAGCAGTCCCCCTCCACTAGCGGGAAGATACAATGAGCAGTTCTTC. Its protein product is CASSPPPLAGRYNEQFF.

This clone showed up just once. The chain links TRBV7-8 to TRBJ2-1; weak D call: TRBD1 (5 bases). Germline CDR1 reads SGHVS; CDR2 reads FQNEAQ. V shed 0 bases and J shed 2 bases, with 5 bases lying between them. This CDR3 region has 14 residues. The CDR3 sequence: CASSLAGAYNEQFF. CDR3 nucleotides: TGTGCCAGCAGCTTAGCAGGGGCCTACAATGAGCAGTTCTTC. Full variable domain (outside the CDR3, taken from reference TRBV7-8 and TRBJ2-1): GAGVSQSPRYKVAKRGQDVALRCDPISGHVSLFWYQQALGQGPEFLTYFQNEAQLDKSGLPSDRFFAERPEGSVSTLKIQRTQQEDSAVYLCASSLAGAYNEQFFGPGTRLTVL.

This chain connects TRBV4-2 to TRBJ2-7; D is possibly TRBD1 (5 bases). The CDR3 spans 15 residues. V shed 0 bases and J shed 4 bases, with 13 bases lying between them. In germline, CDR1 is LGHNA, CDR2 YNFKEQ. The CDR3 bases are TGTGCCAGCAGCCAAGATCGACAGTCCCTTTACGAGCAGTACTTC. This sequence encodes CASSQDRQSLYEQYF.